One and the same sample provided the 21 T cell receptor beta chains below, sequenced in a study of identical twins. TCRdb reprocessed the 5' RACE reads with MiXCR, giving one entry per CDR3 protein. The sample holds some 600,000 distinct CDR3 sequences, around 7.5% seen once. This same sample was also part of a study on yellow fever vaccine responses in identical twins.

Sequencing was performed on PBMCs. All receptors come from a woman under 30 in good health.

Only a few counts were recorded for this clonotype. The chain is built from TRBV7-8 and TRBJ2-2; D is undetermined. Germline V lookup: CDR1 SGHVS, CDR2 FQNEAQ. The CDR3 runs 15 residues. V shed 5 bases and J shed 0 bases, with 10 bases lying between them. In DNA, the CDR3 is TGTGCCAGCAGCCAGGCCAGCGCGAACACCGGGGAGCTGTTTTTT. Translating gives CASSQASANTGELFF.

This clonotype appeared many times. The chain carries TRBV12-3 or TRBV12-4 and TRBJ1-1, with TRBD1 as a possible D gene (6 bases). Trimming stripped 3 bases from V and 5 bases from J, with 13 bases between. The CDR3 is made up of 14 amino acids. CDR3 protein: CASSLAGAWTEAFF. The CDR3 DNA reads TGTGCCAGCAGTTTGGCAGGGGCTTGGACTGAAGCTTTCTTT.

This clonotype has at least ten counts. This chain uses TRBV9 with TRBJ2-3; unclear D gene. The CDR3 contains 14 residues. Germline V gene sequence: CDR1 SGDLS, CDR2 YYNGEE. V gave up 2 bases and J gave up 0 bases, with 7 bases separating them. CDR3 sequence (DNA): TGTGCCAGCAGCGTGGCAGCTAGCACAGATACGCAGTATTTT. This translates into CASSVAASTDTQYF. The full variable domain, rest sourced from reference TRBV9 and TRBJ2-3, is DSGVTQTPKHLITATGQRVTLRCSPRSGDLSVYWYQQSLDQGLQFLIQYYNGEERAKGNILERFSAQQFPDLHSELNLSSLELGDSALYFCASSVAASTDTQYFGPGTRLTVL.

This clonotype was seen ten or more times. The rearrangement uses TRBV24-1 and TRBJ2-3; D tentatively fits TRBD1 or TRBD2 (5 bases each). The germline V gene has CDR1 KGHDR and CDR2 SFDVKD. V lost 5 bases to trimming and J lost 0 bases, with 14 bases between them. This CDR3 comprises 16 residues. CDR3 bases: TGTGCCACCAGTGCGTTCGGGGCCTCTAGCACAGATACGCAGTATTTT. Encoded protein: CATSAFGASSTDTQYF.

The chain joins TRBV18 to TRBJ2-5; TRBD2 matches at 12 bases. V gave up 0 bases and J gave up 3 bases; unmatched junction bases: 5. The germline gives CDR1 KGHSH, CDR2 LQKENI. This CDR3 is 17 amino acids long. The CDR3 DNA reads TGTGCCAGCTCACCACCCCTAAGACTAGCGGGGGAAGAGACCCAGTACTTC. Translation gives CASSPPLRLAGEETQYF.

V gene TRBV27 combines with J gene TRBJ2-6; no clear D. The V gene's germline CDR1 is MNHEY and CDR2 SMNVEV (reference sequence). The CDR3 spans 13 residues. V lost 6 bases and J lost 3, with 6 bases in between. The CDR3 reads CASRGIGANVLTF. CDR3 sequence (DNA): TGTGCCAGCAGGGGAATTGGGGCCAACGTCCTGACTTTC.

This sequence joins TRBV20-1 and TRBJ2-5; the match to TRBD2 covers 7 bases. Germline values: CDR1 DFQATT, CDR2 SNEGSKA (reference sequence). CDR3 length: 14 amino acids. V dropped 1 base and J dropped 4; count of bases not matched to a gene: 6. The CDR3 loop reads CSARGSGEGETQYF. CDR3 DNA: TGCAGTGCTAGAGGGAGCGGGGAGGGAGAGACCCAGTACTTC.

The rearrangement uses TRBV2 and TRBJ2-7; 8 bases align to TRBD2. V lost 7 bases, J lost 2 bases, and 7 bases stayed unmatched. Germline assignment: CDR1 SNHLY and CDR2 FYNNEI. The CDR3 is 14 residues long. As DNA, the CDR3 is TGTGCCAGCACAAGCGGGGGTACTACCTACGAGCAGTACGTC. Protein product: CASTSGGTTYEQYV.

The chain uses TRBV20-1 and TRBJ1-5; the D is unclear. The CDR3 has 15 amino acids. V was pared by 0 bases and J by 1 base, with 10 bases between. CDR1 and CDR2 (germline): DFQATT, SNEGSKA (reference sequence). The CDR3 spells CSARDAGLSNQPQHF. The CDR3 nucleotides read TGCAGTGCTAGAGATGCGGGATTGAGCAATCAGCCCCAGCATTTT.

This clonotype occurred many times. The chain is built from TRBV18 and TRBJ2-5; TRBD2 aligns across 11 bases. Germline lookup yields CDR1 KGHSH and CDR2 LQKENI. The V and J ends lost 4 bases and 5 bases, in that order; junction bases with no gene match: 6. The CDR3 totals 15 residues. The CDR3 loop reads CASSLGLAVRETQYF. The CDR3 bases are TGTGCCAGCTCACTGGGACTAGCGGTCCGGGAGACCCAGTACTTC.

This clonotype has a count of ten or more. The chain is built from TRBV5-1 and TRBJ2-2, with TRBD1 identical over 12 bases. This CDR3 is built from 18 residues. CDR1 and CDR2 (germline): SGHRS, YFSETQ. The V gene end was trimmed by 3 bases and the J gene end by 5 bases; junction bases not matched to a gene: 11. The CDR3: CASSYRPRDRGPTGELFF. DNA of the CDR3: TGCGCCAGCAGCTACCGGCCTCGGGACAGGGGGCCTACCGGGGAGCTGTTTTTT.

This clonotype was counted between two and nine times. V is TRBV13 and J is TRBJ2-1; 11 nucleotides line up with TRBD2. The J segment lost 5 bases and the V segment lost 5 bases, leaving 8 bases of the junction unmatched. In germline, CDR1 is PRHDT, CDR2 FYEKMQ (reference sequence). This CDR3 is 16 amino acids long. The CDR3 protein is CASSPPLAGGHNEQFF. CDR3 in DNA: TGTGCCAGCAGCCCCCCCCTAGCGGGGGGTCACAATGAGCAGTTCTTC.

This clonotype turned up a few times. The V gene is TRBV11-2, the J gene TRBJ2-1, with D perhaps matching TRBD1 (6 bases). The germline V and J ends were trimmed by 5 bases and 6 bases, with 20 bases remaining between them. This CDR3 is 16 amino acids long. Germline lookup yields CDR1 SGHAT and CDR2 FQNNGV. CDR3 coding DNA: TGTGCCAGCAGCCCCTTAGGGGGTAAAGGGAGCAATGAGCAGTTCTTC. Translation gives CASSPLGGKGSNEQFF. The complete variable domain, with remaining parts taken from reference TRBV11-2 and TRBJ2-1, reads EAGVAQSPRYKIIEKRQSVAFWCNPISGHATLYWYQQILGQGPKLLIQFQNNGVVDDSQLPKDRFSAERLKGVDSTLKIQPAKLEDSAVYLCASSPLGGKGSNEQFFGPGTRLTVL.

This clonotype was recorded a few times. The CDR3 is CASSHLGTVGAVRTYEQYV. CDR3 in DNA: TGCGCCAGCAGCCACCTGGGGACAGTGGGGGCCGTTCGAACCTACGAGCAGTACGTC. V usage is TRBV5-1 and J usage is TRBJ2-7, with 7 bases fitting TRBD1. V was clipped by 4 bases and J by 2 bases; unmatched bases: 21. This CDR3 is 19 amino acids long. Germline V lookup: CDR1 SGHRS, CDR2 YFSETQ.

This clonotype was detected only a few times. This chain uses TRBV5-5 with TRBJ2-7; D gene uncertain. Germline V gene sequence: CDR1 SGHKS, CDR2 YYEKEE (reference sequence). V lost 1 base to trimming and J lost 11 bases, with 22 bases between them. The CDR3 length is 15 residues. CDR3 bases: TGTGCCAGCAGCTTGAATCCAGGCCCCACTTTGACGGAGTACGTC. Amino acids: CASSLNPGPTLTEYV.

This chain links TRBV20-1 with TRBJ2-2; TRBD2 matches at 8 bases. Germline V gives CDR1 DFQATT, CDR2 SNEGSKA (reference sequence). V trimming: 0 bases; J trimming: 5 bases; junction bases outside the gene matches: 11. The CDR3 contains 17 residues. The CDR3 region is CSARDPNGGVRTGELFF. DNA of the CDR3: TGCAGTGCTAGAGATCCGAACGGGGGGGTTAGAACCGGGGAGCTGTTTTTT.

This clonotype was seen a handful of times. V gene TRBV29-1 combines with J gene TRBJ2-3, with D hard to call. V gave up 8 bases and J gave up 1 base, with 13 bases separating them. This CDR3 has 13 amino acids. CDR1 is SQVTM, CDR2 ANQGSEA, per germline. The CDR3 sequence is CSLQRDGTDTQYF. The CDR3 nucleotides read TGCAGCCTCCAAAGGGATGGCACAGATACGCAGTATTTT.

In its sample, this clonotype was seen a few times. The CDR3 loop reads CSVHTGQEPYNEQFF. CDR3 nucleotide sequence: TGCAGCGTGCACACGGGACAGGAGCCTTACAATGAGCAGTTCTTC. The chain is built from TRBV29-1 and TRBJ2-1, with 8 bases aligning to TRBD1. Looked up from germline, CDR1 is SQVTM and CDR2 is ANQGSEA. The CDR3 extends over 15 amino acids. The J segment lost 4 bases and the V segment lost 6 bases, leaving 11 bases of the junction unmatched.

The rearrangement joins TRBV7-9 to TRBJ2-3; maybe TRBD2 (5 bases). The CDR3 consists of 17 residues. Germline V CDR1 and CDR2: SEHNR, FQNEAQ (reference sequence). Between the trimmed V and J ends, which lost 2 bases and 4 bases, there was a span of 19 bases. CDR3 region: CASSLIWSSPGSDTQYF. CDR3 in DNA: TGTGCCAGCAGCTTAATCTGGTCTTCCCCGGGGTCAGATACGCAGTATTTT.

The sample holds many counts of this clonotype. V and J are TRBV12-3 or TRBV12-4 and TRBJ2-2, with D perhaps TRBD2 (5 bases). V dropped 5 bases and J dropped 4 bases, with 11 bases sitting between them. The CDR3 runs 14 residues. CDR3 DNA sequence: TGTGCCAGCAGTCCTACTAGGTCCACCGGGGAGCTGTTTTTT. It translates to CASSPTRSTGELFF.

The CDR3 spells CSALTSGGREQYF. The CDR3 DNA is TGCAGCGCCCTCACTAGCGGGGGTCGGGAGCAGTACTTC. The chain links TRBV29-1 to TRBJ2-7; 11 bases map to TRBD2. The CDR3 contains 13 residues. Germline CDR1 is SQVTM and CDR2 is ANQGSEA. The V gene end was trimmed by 7 bases and the J gene end by 7 bases; junction bases not matched to a gene: 9.